These 18 T cell receptor beta chains originate from one sample sequenced in a study of T cells in Graves' hyperthyroidism and ophthalmopathy. From RNA transcripts, TCR beta CDR3 regions were amplified. First-round RT-PCR with HTBI primers amplified the TCR CDR3 region. TCRdb re-called the multiplex PCR reads with MiXCR, one entry per CDR3 protein. The sample includes hundreds of thousands of distinct CDR3 sequences, approximately 16% of them seen just once. The sample was blood. The receptors were gathered from a woman aged 40-49 years with Graves' ophthalmopathy.

The table lists this clonotype with a few counts. The genes are TRBV9 and TRBJ2-5; 11 positions match TRBD1. The CDR3 contains 17 residues. CDR1 is SGDLS and CDR2 is YYNGEE in the germline V gene. Germline trimming cut 0 bases from V and 5 bases from J; bases unmatched to any gene: 9. The CDR3 sequence is CASSVGGQGARAETQYF. CDR3 nucleotides: TGTGCCAGCAGCGTAGGAGGACAGGGGGCGCGTGCGGAGACCCAGTACTTC.

The chain couples TRBV24-1 to TRBJ2-4; 7 nucleotides match TRBD1. The CDR3 loop spans 13 amino acids. J gave up 5 bases and V 6 bases, and 3 bases lay outside the gene matches. The germline V gene encodes CDR1 KGHDR and CDR2 SFDVKD. The CDR3 DNA sequence: TGTGCCACCAGTTCCGGACAGGAAAACATTCAGTACTTC. Amino acid sequence: CATSSGQENIQYF.

This clonotype occurred many times. The V and J genes are TRBV3-1 and TRBJ1-4; D uncertain. The CDR3 has 16 residues. Trimming removed 5 bases from V and 5 bases from J, with 18 bases in between. Germline lookup yields CDR1 LGHDT and CDR2 YNNKEL (reference sequence). The CDR3 DNA follows: TGTGCCAGCAGCTCTACGCGACGGGCTTTCAATGAAAAACTGTTTTTT. This sequence encodes CASSSTRRAFNEKLFF.

The V call is TRBV5-6, the J call TRBJ1-4; TRBD1 agrees at 10 bases. The junction had 7 bases not matched to a gene; V was cut back by 3 bases and J by 8 bases. CDR1 is SGHDT, CDR2 YYEEEE, per germline. This CDR3 comprises 15 residues. CDR3: CASSSSGQGKEKLFF. In DNA, the CDR3 is TGTGCCAGCAGCTCATCGGGACAGGGGAAGGAAAAACTGTTTTTT.

This clonotype was recorded many times. The genes are TRBV7-2 and TRBJ2-2; no firm D call. The CDR3 consists of 14 residues. V lost 3 bases and J 1 base, leaving 6 bases between the germline ends. Germline CDR1 SGHTA, CDR2 FQGNSA. This CDR3 is CASSFTWNTGELFF. The CDR3, as DNA: TGTGCCAGCAGCTTCACATGGAACACCGGGGAGCTGTTTTTT.

This clonotype has at least ten counts. V and J are TRBV12-3 or TRBV12-4 and TRBJ1-2, with 7 positions matching TRBD1. The length of the CDR3 is 16 residues. J lost 7 bases, V lost 3 bases, and 14 bases had no gene match. The CDR3 spells CASSFGAQGNFFGYTF. The CDR3 bases are TGTGCCAGCAGTTTTGGGGCACAGGGGAATTTCTTTGGCTACACCTTC.

Ten or more counts support this clonotype. The V call is TRBV20-1, the J call TRBJ2-1; 14 bases agree with TRBD2. Germline CDR1 DFQATT, CDR2 SNEGSKA (reference sequence). V was clipped by 5 bases and J by 7 bases; unmatched bases: 7. CDR3 size: 15 residues. CDR3 sequence (DNA): TGCAGTGCTCCGGGACTAGCGGGAGATGTTAATGAGCAGTTCTTC. Its translation: CSAPGLAGDVNEQFF.

This clonotype came up many times. CDR3 bases: TGCGCCAGCAGCTTGGACCTGAATCAGCCCCAGCATTTT. Translation gives CASSLDLNQPQHF. This chain links TRBV5-1 with TRBJ1-5; D gene ambiguous. The CDR3 consists of 13 residues. The germline V and J ends were trimmed by 0 bases and 4 bases, with 5 bases remaining between them. The germline CDR1 and CDR2 sequences are SGHRS and YFSETQ. Supplemented by reference TRBV5-1 and TRBJ1-5, the full variable domain reads KAGVTQTPRYLIKTRGQQVTLSCSPISGHRSVSWYQQTPGQGLQFLFEYFSETQRNKGNFPGRFSGRQFSNSRSEMNVSTLELGDSALYLCASSLDLNQPQHFGDGTRLSIL.

The table lists this clonotype with many counts. The chain couples TRBV5-1 to TRBJ2-7; 7 nucleotides match TRBD2. CDR1 and CDR2 from the germline V gene are SGHRS and YFSETQ. The CDR3 has 15 residues. V lost 0 bases, J lost 2 bases, and 5 bases stayed unmatched. The CDR3 reads CASSLGWGGPYEQYF. The CDR3 nucleotides read TGCGCCAGCAGCTTGGGCTGGGGGGGTCCCTACGAGCAGTACTTC. The complete variable domain, with remaining parts taken from reference TRBV5-1 and TRBJ2-7, reads KAGVTQTPRYLIKTRGQQVTLSCSPISGHRSVSWYQQTPGQGLQFLFEYFSETQRNKGNFPGRFSGRQFSNSRSEMNVSTLELGDSALYLCASSLGWGGPYEQYFGPGTRLTVT.

V usage is TRBV20-1 and J usage is TRBJ2-5; tentative D call: TRBD2 (6 bases). The CDR3 totals 13 residues. The germline V gene has CDR1 DFQATT and CDR2 SNEGSKA (reference sequence). Trimming left V 4 bases short and J 2 bases short, with 11 bases between. The DNA of the CDR3 is TGCAGTGCTACCGGAGGAGGGCAAGAGACCCAGTACTTC. It codes for CSATGGGQETQYF.

This clonotype was observed at least ten times. The chain has TRBV20-1 and TRBJ1-1, with TRBD1 matching over 7 bases. The CDR3 contains 13 residues. Germline V lookup: CDR1 DFQATT, CDR2 SNEGSKA (reference sequence). J lost 4 bases, V lost 4 bases, and 6 bases had no gene match. In DNA form, the CDR3 reads TGCAGTGCTACGACAGGGAGAAGCACTGAAGCTTTCTTT. Its protein product is CSATTGRSTEAFF.

This clonotype was counted ten times or more. This sequence joins TRBV28 and TRBJ2-1; 10 bases are a match to TRBD2. The V gene's germline CDR1 is MDHEN and CDR2 SYDVKM. The junction had 20 bases not matched to a gene; V was cut back by 2 bases and J by 4 bases. The CDR3 sequence is 21 residues long. The CDR3 sequence is CASSLKSFRLAGVSAYNEQFF. In DNA, the CDR3 is TGTGCCAGCAGTTTAAAAAGTTTTCGGCTAGCGGGAGTGTCGGCTTACAATGAGCAGTTCTTC.

The chain links TRBV19 to TRBJ1-2, with 8 nucleotides matching TRBD1. Germline V gene sequence: CDR1 LNHDA, CDR2 SQIVND (reference sequence). The CDR3 is 14 amino acids. Germline trimming cut 5 bases from V and 7 bases from J; bases unmatched to any gene: 9. CDR3 residues: CASSPPRTGFGYTF. The CDR3 nucleotides read TGTGCCAGTAGTCCCCCCCGGACAGGGTTTGGCTACACCTTC.

The sample holds many counts of this clonotype. The chain couples TRBV18 to TRBJ1-1; 7 nucleotides agree with TRBD1. The germline V gene encodes CDR1 KGHSH and CDR2 LQKENI. V gave up 2 bases and J gave up 0 bases; unmatched junction bases: 9. This CDR3 is built from 17 residues. The CDR3 reads CASSPGTPGGMNTEAFF. The DNA for the CDR3 is TGTGCCAGCTCACCAGGAACCCCAGGGGGTATGAACACTGAAGCTTTCTTT.

The rearrangement uses TRBV19 and TRBJ2-2; D remains unclear. The CDR3 length is 13 residues. CDR1 is LNHDA, CDR2 SQIVND, per germline (reference sequence). Trimming shortened V by 8 bases and J by 7 bases, and 14 bases separated the two germline ends. DNA of the CDR3: TGTGCCAGTGACCCGGGTAACGGCGGGGAGCTGTTTTTT. Translating gives CASDPGNGGELFF.

This chain links TRBV20-1 with TRBJ2-5; D is ambiguous. Between the trimmed V and J ends, which lost 3 bases and 5 bases, there was a span of 7 bases. CDR3 length: 11 amino acids. CDR1 is DFQATT, CDR2 SNEGSKA, per germline (reference sequence). In DNA form, the CDR3 reads TGCAGTGCTAGTACATGGGAGACCCAGTACTTC. Translation: CSASTWETQYF.

This clonotype was seen more than once but under ten times. This chain links TRBV27 with TRBJ2-7; either TRBD1 or TRBD2 may supply D (5 bases each). This CDR3 comprises 15 residues. The germline V gene has CDR1 MNHEY and CDR2 SMNVEV (reference sequence). Trimming removed 2 bases at V and 3 bases at J, with 14 bases between. The CDR3 bases are TGTGCCAGCAGTTTAAGTGGGGGAGTAGGCTACGAGCAGTACTTC. Protein: CASSLSGGVGYEQYF.

The V and J genes are TRBV9 and TRBJ2-3, with TRBD1 as a possible D gene (5 bases). Trimming removed 4 bases at V and 2 bases at J, with 11 bases between. The CDR3 runs to 14 residues. Germline V gene sequence: CDR1 SGDLS, CDR2 YYNGEE. CDR3 in DNA: TGTGCCAGCAGCCCAGGGTCGCCCACAGATACGCAGTATTTT. Its protein is CASSPGSPTDTQYF.